The entry below gives a single T cell receptor beta chain sequence along with its context. These data originate in a study of blood T cells in healthy people across ages. Study-level information: Capture via template switching afforded approximately one barcoded beta molecule per two T cells.

The authors ran a second PCR of 7 to 11 cycles using a sample-barcoded 5' primer and a J-beta primer mix. TCRdb re-analysed the 5' RACE reads in MiXCR, keeping a single row per CDR3 protein. The sample comprises about 1.8 million distinct CDR3 sequences, just under 50% of which are singletons, and roughly 2% rests with the top ten. The sequenced material came from blood. The sequence was obtained from a woman in her forties in good health.

CDR3 amino acids: CSAPPIRQGGETQYF. The DNA for the CDR3 is TGCAGTGCCCCACCGATTCGACAGGGCGGAGAGACCCAGTACTTC. The V and J genes are TRBV20-1 and TRBJ2-4, with 7 bases matching TRBD1. The DNA end is a closer match to TRBJ2-5, so the J assignment may be wrong. The CDR3 runs 15 residues. CDR1 and CDR2 from the germline V gene are DFQATT and SNEGSKA (reference sequence).